The 8 T cell receptor beta chains reported below all come from one sample, sequenced in a study of OX40 agonist ivuxolimab in advanced cancers. Repertoires were generated with immunoSEQ multiplex PCR, while TCRdb's copy carries only in-frame clones and drops some. Among approximately 100,000 clones listed, about nine tenths were seen once. The input for sequencing was CD4+ or CD8+ T cells sorted from blood, taken in a trial of the OX40 agonist ivuxolimab. These receptors all stem from an adult with an advanced solid tumor such as melanoma, head and neck, liver or kidney cancer.

CDR3 residues: CASSYGQGTDEQYF. DNA of the CDR3: TGTGCCAGCAGTTACGGACAGGGGACCGACGAGCAGTACTTC. The chain recombines TRBV6-6 with TRBJ2-7; 9 bases align to TRBD1. This CDR3 spans 14 amino acids. Per the germline V gene, CDR1 is MNHNY and CDR2 is SVGAGI (reference sequence). The ends lost 2 bases at V and 5 bases at J; junction bases unmatched: 4.

J is TRBJ1-6 and V is TRBV9; 7 bases align to TRBD1. Germline CDR1 is SGDLS and CDR2 is YYNGEE. The CDR3 runs to 16 residues. V dropped 5 bases and J dropped 4; count of bases not matched to a gene: 9. CDR3 DNA: TGTGCCAGCAGAGCCGACAGGGAACCTTATAATTCACCCCTCCACTTT. It is translated as CASRADREPYNSPLHF. The full variable domain, its missing parts supplied by reference TRBV9 and TRBJ1-6, is DSGVTQTPKHLITATGQRVTLRCSPRSGDLSVYWYQQSLDQGLQFLIQYYNGEERAKGNILERFSAQQFPDLHSELNLSSLELGDSALYFCASRADREPYNSPLHFGNGTRLTVT.

This chain connects TRBV5-1 to TRBJ2-2, with unresolved D. V lost 5 bases and J lost 0, with 14 bases in between. The CDR3 consists of 16 residues. Germline CDR1 is SGHRS and CDR2 is YFSETQ. CDR3 in DNA: TGCGCCAGCAGATATAATACCGATTCGAACACCGGGGAGCTGTTTTTT. As protein: CASRYNTDSNTGELFF.

The J gene is TRBJ1-2, the V gene TRBV7-2; 8 positions match TRBD1. CDR3 length: 15 residues. Germline V gives CDR1 SGHTA, CDR2 FQGNSA. V lost 2 bases, J lost 3 bases, and 5 bases stayed unmatched. The CDR3 sequence is CASSLRTGKDYGYTF. The CDR3 coding sequence is TGTGCCAGCAGCTTAAGGACAGGGAAGGACTATGGCTACACCTTC.

This sequence joins TRBV6-5 and TRBJ2-5; D might be TRBD2 (5 bases). V lost 2 bases, J lost 5 bases, and 9 bases lay in between. This CDR3 contains 13 residues. The germline V gene has CDR1 MNHEY and CDR2 SVGAGI. As DNA, the CDR3 is TGTGCCAGCAGTTACGGCGGGCTGGAGACCCAGTACTTC. This sequence encodes CASSYGGLETQYF.

The CDR3 bases are TGTGCCATCAGCCCCATGACTCCAGGCAAAAGATCCACCTACGAGCAGTACTTC. Translated, it gives CAISPMTPGKRSTYEQYF. The gene calls are TRBV10-3 and TRBJ2-7; D is unclear. Per germline, CDR1 ENHRY and CDR2 SYGVKD. This CDR3 region has 18 residues. V gave up 6 bases and J gave up 2 bases, with 26 bases separating them.

The genes are TRBV30 and TRBJ2-1, with 11 bases aligning to TRBD1. V was pared by 3 bases and J by 7 bases, with 5 bases of the junction left unmatched. The CDR3 covers 14 residues. Germline V gives CDR1 GTSNPN, CDR2 SVGIG (reference sequence). In nucleotides, the CDR3 is TGTGCCTGGAGACCGGGACAGGGGGTGAATGAGCAGTTCTTC. This sequence encodes CAWRPGQGVNEQFF. The variable domain in full, with the rest retrieved from reference TRBV30 and TRBJ2-1, is SQTIHQWPATLVQPVGSPLSLECTVEGTSNPNLYWYRQAAGRGLQLLFYSVGIGQISSEVPQNLSASRPQDRQFILSSKKLLLSDSGFYLCAWRPGQGVNEQFFGPGTRLTVL.

The genes are TRBV14 and TRBJ1-1; D might be TRBD1 (6 bases). CDR1 is SGHDN and CDR2 is FVKESK in the germline V gene. V lost 0 bases, J lost 4 bases, and 18 bases lay in between. The CDR3 sequence is 17 residues long. The CDR3 nucleotides read TGTGCCAGCAGCCAAGATGGGGGGCTTGCAGGGATCACTGAAGCTTTCTTT. Encoded protein: CASSQDGGLAGITEAFF.